The following is a T cell receptor (beta chain) sequence with its context. Its antigen is undetermined. The record originates from a study of cytomegalovirus exposure and HLA in healthy donors. Turning to the study itself: Earlier sequencing of about 179 million T cells yielded under 120 million unique TCR beta sequences.

Vbeta (60) and Jbeta (13) primers were used in the PCR. Clones were read by immunoSEQ multiplex PCR, and TCRdb kept only the in-frame ones, dropping some. The table has 120,000 or so clones, about 10% seen once. Unrecorded immune exposure was likely among donors, who were nominally healthy when sampled. Study results and limitations: It was only CMV serostatus that was available as immune exposure information.

The V and J ends lost 4 bases and 1 base respectively, with 11 bases between them. Looked up from germline, CDR1 is SGHDT and CDR2 is YYEEEE. This CDR3 contains 14 residues. Sequencing was carried out using PBMCs. This sequence joins TRBV5-6 and TRBJ1-2, with D uncertain. The TCR originated in a woman aged 18-29 years in good health and CMV-seropositive. The CDR3 protein is CASSPIRGNYGYTF. Written as DNA, the CDR3 is TGTGCCAGCAGCCCCATACGCGGTAACTATGGCTACACCTTC.